Presented here are 14 T cell receptor beta chains from one specimen sequenced in a study of shared clonotypes between healthy human individuals. Measured with immunoSEQ multiplex PCR; TCRdb has only the in-frame clones, and not every one. The sample has roughly 1.4 million clones; 98% are singletons. Sequencing used naive CD4+ T cells sorted from blood. Subset indicated: CD45RA+ positively selected. The source is a young man in good health.

Here the CDR3 reads CASRLGGGNEQFF. The CDR3 DNA reads TGTGCCAGCCGTCTTGGAGGGGGTAATGAGCAGTTCTTC. The rearrangement links TRBV5-5 to TRBJ2-1; D tentatively reads TRBD1 or TRBD2 (6 bases each). The V end was cut by 7 bases, the J end by 7 bases, with 15 bases between. Per germline, CDR1 SGHKS and CDR2 YYEKEE (reference sequence). This CDR3 has 13 residues.

CDR3 nucleotides: TGCGCCAGCAGCCAACAGGGGACTAGCACAGATACGCAGTATTTT. This encodes CASSQQGTSTDTQYF. This chain uses TRBV4-1 with TRBJ2-3; D could derive from TRBD1 or TRBD2 (6 bases each). The V and J ends lost 2 bases and 0 bases respectively, with 9 bases between them. The CDR3 spans 15 residues. Germline V CDR1 and CDR2: MGHRA, YSYEKL.

This chain links TRBV12-5 with TRBJ2-7; D may be TRBD1 or TRBD2 (6 bases each). CDR1 and CDR2 from the germline V gene are LGHNT and FRNRAP. Deletions cut 6 bases from V and 4 bases from J, with 16 bases between. CDR3 length: 14 residues. The CDR3 DNA follows: TGTGCTAGTGGGAAGGGGGACTCGAGGTACGAGCAGTACTTC. Translation: CASGKGDSRYEQYF.

The V gene is TRBV11-2, the J gene TRBJ2-1; D not certain. Germline loops: CDR1 SGHAT, CDR2 FQNNGV. The CDR3 extends over 14 amino acids. V lost 5 bases and J lost 10, with 18 bases in between. The DNA of the CDR3 is TGTGCCAGCAGCACCCGCCTATTATCCTGGGAGCAGTTCTTC. Encoded protein: CASSTRLLSWEQFF.

With regard to this clone: The same CDR3 can be traced to other DNA sequences in this sample. The rearrangement links TRBV18 to TRBJ2-7; D is unresolved. This CDR3 is 14 amino acids long. In germline, CDR1 is KGHSH, CDR2 LQKENI. V shed 3 bases and J shed 0 bases, with 9 bases lying between them. CDR3 amino acids: CASSPPTVSYEQYF. Here the CDR3 DNA reads TGTGCCAGCTCACCCCCGACGGTCTCCTACGAGCAGTACTTC.

This chain joins TRBV19 and TRBJ2-7, with 10 bases fitting TRBD1. Germline loops: CDR1 LNHDA, CDR2 SQIVND (reference sequence). The CDR3 loop spans 16 amino acids. Trimming removed 9 bases from V and 11 bases from J; junction bases left unmatched: 22. Here the CDR3 reads CASSQPSPTGGFAKYF. The CDR3 DNA reads as TGTGCCAGCAGCCAGCCCTCCCCGACAGGGGGCTTCGCGAAGTACTTC.

V is TRBV15 and J is TRBJ1-1, with D maybe TRBD1 (6 bases). The CDR3 extends over 14 amino acids. Germline V CDR1 and CDR2: LNHNV, YYDKDF (reference sequence). Trimming took off 2 bases at V and 6 bases at J, with 13 bases between the two ends. Here the CDR3 reads CATSRPRGPAEAFF. The CDR3 nucleotides read TGTGCCACCAGCAGACCCAGGGGACCGGCTGAAGCTTTCTTT.

The chain links TRBV11-2 to TRBJ2-1, with D perhaps TRBD2 (5 bases). V was cut by 5 bases and J by 9 bases, with 17 bases left in between. This CDR3 is 14 amino acids long. Germline V gives CDR1 SGHAT, CDR2 FQNNGV. DNA of the CDR3: TGTGCCAGCAGCCCCTTTCCGGGCGGGTCTGAGCAGTTCTTC. Encoded protein: CASSPFPGGSEQFF.

In the case of this clone: The sample contains more than one DNA sequence encoding this CDR3. The V gene is TRBV28, the J gene TRBJ2-7, with D tentatively TRBD1 or TRBD2 (5 bases each). CDR1 MDHEN and CDR2 SYDVKM come from the germline V gene. Trimming stripped 1 base from V and 2 bases from J, with 6 bases between. This CDR3 contains 13 residues. CDR3 amino acids: CASSLSGPYEQYF. The CDR3 DNA sequence: TGTGCCAGCAGTTTATCGGGGCCCTACGAGCAGTACTTC. Combining the CDR3 with reference TRBV28 and TRBJ2-7 gives the whole variable domain DVKVTQSSRYLVKRTGEKVFLECVQDMDHENMFWYRQDPGLGLRLIYFSYDVKMKEKGDIPEGYSVSREKKERFSLILESASTNQTSMYLCASSLSGPYEQYFGPGTRLTVT.

J is TRBJ1-1 and V is TRBV2; D gene ambiguous. Germline V gene data show CDR1 as SNHLY and CDR2 as FYNNEI. V was cut by 6 bases and J by 3 bases, with 14 bases left in between. The CDR3 totals 14 residues. CDR3 protein: CASRLDVGDTEAFF. The DNA for the CDR3 is TGTGCCAGCAGATTGGACGTAGGCGACACTGAAGCTTTCTTT. Supplemented by reference TRBV2 and TRBJ1-1, the full variable domain reads EPEVTQTPSHQVTQMGQEVILRCVPISNHLYFYWYRQILGQKVEFLVSFYNNEISEKSEIFDDQFSVERPDGSNFTLKIRSTKLEDSAMYFCASRLDVGDTEAFFGQGTRLTVV.

This sequence joins TRBV5-1 and TRBJ1-4, with TRBD1 matching over 10 bases. This CDR3 comprises 14 residues. The germline gives CDR1 SGHRS, CDR2 YFSETQ. V shed 4 bases, J shed 7 bases, and the junction held 4 bases outside the gene matches. CDR3 DNA: TGCGCCAGCAGCACCGGACAGGGGGTTGAAAAACTGTTTTTT. Translating gives CASSTGQGVEKLFF.

V usage is TRBV5-1 and J usage is TRBJ2-2; D call uncertain. Germline V gene data show CDR1 as SGHRS and CDR2 as YFSETQ. The CDR3 loop spans 13 amino acids. Trimming pared 4 bases from V and 4 bases from J, leaving 8 bases between. The CDR3 here is CASSVSVTGELFF. The CDR3 region has the DNA TGCGCCAGCAGCGTCAGTGTCACCGGGGAGCTGTTTTTT.

The chain recombines TRBV9 with TRBJ2-7; D ambiguous. Germline V gives CDR1 SGDLS, CDR2 YYNGEE. V dropped 2 bases and J dropped 6 bases, with 12 bases sitting between them. The CDR3 spans 13 residues. Here the CDR3 reads CASSVLPESEQYF. Here the CDR3 DNA reads TGTGCCAGCAGCGTCCTGCCGGAATCCGAGCAGTACTTC.

The CDR3 is CASSLGDPSYEQYF. The CDR3 DNA reads TGTGCCAGCAGCTTGGGGGACCCCTCCTACGAGCAGTACTTC. The chain is built from TRBV5-4 and TRBJ2-7; possibly TRBD1 or TRBD2 for D (5 bases each). Trimming took 0 bases from V and 0 from J, leaving 7 bases between them. The CDR3 consists of 14 residues. Germline values: CDR1 SGHNT, CDR2 YYREEE (reference sequence).